This T cell receptor beta chain stems from a study of control samples from healthy donors and cancer patients. Trimming took off 5 bases at V and 0 bases at J, with 15 bases between the two ends. This CDR3 is built from 16 residues. Germline assignment: CDR1 WNHNN and CDR2 SYGVQD (reference sequence). Data came from immunoSEQ multiplex PCR; TCRdb stores just in-frame clones and leaves some out. The table shows 130,000 or so clones, with roughly 94% occurring only once. The receptor was isolated from a man between 40 and 49 years old in good health. Specimen: blood. The chain carries TRBV10-1 and TRBJ2-3; the D gene is possibly TRBD1 (6 bases). CDR3 coding DNA: TGCGCCAGCAGTCCTCGGACAGCCGTTAGCACAGATACGCAGTATTTT. It yields the protein CASSPRTAVSTDTQYF.